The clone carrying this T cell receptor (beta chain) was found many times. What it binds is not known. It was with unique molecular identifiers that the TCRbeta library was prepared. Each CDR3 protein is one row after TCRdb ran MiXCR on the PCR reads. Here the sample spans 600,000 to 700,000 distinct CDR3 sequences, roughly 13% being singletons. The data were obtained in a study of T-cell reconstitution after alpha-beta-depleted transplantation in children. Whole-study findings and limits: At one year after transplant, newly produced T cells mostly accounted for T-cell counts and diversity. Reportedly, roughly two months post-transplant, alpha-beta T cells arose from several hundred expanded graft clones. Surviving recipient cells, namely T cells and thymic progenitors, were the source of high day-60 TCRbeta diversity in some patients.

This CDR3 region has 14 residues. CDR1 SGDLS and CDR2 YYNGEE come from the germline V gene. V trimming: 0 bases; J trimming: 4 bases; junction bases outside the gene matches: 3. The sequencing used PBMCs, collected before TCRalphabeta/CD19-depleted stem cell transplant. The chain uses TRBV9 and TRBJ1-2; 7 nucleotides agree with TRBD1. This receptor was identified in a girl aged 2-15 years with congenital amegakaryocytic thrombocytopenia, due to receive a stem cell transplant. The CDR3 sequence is CASSVDRDSYGYTF. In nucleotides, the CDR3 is TGTGCCAGCAGCGTAGACAGGGACAGCTATGGCTACACCTTC.